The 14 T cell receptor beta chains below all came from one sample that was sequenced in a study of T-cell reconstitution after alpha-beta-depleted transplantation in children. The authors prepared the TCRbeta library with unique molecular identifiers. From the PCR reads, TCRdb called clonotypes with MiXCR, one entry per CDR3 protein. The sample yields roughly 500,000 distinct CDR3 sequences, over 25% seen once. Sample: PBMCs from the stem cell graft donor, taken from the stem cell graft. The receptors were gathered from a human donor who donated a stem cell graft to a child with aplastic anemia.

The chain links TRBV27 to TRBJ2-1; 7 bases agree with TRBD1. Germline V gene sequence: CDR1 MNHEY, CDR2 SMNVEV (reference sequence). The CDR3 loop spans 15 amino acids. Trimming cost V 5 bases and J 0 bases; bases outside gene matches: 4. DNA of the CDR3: TGTGCCAGCAGTGAGAGACAGGGCTCCTACAATGAGCAGTTCTTC. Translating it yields CASSERQGSYNEQFF.

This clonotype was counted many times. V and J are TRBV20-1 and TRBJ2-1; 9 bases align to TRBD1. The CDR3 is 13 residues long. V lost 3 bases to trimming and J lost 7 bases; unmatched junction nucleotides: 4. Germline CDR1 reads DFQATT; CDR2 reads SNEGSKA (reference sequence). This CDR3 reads CSARGQGGNEQFF. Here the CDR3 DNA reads TGCAGTGCTAGGGGACAGGGCGGGAATGAGCAGTTCTTC.

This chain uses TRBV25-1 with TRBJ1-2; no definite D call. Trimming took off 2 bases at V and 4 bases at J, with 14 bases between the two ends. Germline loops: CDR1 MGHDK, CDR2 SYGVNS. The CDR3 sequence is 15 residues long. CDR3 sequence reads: CASSEGSEPFYGYTF. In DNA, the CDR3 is TGTGCCAGCAGTGAAGGAAGCGAACCCTTCTATGGCTACACCTTC.

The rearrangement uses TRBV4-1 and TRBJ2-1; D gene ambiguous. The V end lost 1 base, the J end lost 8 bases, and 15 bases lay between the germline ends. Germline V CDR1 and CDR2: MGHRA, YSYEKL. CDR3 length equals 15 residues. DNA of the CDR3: TGCGCCAGCAGCCAAGTACCTTCTGCGAATTATGAGCAGTTCTTC. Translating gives CASSQVPSANYEQFF.

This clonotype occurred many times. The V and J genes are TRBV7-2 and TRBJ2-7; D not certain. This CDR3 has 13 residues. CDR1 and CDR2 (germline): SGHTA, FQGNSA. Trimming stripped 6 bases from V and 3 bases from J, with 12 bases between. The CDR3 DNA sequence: TGTGCCAGCAGGGCCTATACGGGCTACGAGCAGTACTTC. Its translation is CASRAYTGYEQYF.

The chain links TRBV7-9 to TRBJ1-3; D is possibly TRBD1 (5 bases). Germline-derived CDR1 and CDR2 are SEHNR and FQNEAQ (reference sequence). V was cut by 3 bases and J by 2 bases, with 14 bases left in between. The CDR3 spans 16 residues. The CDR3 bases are TGTGCCAGCAGCTTGGGGGTCGGGATCCCTGGAAACACCATATATTTT. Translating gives CASSLGVGIPGNTIYF. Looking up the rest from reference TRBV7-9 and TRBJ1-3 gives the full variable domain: DTGVSQNPRHKITKRGQNVTFRCDPISEHNRLYWYRQTLGQGPEFLTYFQNEAQLEKSRLLSDRFSAERPKGSFSTLEIQRTEQGDSAMYLCASSLGVGIPGNTIYFGEGSWLTVV.

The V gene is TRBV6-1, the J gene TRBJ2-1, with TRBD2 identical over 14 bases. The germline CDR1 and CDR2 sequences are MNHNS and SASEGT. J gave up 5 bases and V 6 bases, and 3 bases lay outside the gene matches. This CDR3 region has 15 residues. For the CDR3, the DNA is TGTGCCAGCAGGGGGACTAGCGGGAGACACAATGAGCAGTTCTTC. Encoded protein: CASRGTSGRHNEQFF.

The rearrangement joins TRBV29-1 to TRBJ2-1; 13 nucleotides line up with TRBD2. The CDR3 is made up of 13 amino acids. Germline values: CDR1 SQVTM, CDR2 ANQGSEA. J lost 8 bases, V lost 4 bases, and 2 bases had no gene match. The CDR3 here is CSVGTSGSHEQFF. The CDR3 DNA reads TGCAGCGTTGGGACTAGCGGGAGTCATGAGCAGTTCTTC.

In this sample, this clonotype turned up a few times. The CDR3 reads CSVEVGQGARAFF. CDR3 coding DNA: TGCAGCGTTGAAGTGGGACAGGGGGCGAGGGCTTTCTTT. The gene calls are TRBV29-1 and TRBJ1-1; 12 positions agree with TRBD1. The ends lost 1 base at V and 11 bases at J; junction bases unmatched: 5. The CDR3 covers 13 residues. The germline CDR1 and CDR2 sequences are SQVTM and ANQGSEA.

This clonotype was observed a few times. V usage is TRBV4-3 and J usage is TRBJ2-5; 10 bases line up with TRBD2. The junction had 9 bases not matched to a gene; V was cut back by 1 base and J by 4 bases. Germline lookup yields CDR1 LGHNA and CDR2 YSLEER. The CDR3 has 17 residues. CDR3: CASSQANLAGEGETQYF. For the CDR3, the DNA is TGCGCCAGCAGCCAAGCAAATCTAGCGGGAGAGGGAGAGACCCAGTACTTC.

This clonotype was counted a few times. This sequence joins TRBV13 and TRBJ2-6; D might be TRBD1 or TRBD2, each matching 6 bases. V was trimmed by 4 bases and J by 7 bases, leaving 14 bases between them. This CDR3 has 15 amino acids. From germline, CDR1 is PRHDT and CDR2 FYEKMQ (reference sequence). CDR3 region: CASSSTGAVANVLTF. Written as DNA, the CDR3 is TGTGCCAGCAGCTCGACGGGGGCGGTTGCCAACGTCCTGACTTTC. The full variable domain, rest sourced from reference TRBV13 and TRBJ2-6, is AAGVIQSPRHLIKEKRETATLKCYPIPRHDTVYWYQQGPGQDPQFLISFYEKMQSDKGSIPDRFSAQQFSDYHSELNMSSLELGDSALYFCASSSTGAVANVLTFGAGSRLTVL.

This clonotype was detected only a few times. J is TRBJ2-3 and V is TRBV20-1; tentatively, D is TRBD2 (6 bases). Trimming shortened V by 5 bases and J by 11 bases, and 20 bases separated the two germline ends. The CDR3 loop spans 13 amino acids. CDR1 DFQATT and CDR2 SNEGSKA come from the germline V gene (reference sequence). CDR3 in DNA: TGCAGTGCTCGGACTAAGGAATCCCCCCAGCAGTATTTT. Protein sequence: CSARTKESPQQYF.

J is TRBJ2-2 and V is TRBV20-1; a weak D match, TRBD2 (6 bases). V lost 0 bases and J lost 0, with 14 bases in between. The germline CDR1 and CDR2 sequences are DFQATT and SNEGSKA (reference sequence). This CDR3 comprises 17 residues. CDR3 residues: CSARDQSLASNTGELFF. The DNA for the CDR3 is TGCAGTGCTAGAGATCAGTCGCTAGCGTCGAACACCGGGGAGCTGTTTTTT.

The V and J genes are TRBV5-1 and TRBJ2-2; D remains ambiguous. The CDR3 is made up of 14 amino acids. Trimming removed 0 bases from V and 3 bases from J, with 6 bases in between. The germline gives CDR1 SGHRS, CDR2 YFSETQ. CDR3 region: CASSLVVDTGELFF. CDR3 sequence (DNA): TGCGCCAGCAGCTTGGTTGTCGACACCGGGGAGCTGTTTTTT.